The source of this T cell receptor beta chain is a study of shared clonotypes between healthy human individuals. Study conclusions and caveats: Limited genetic and exposure-history diversity came from having few donors. Clonotype sharing among donors likely depends on sequencing depth. Roughly 4.7% was the fraction of naive CD4 clonotypes found shared across four donors.

The CDR3 is 13 amino acids. The germline V gene encodes CDR1 SGHTA and CDR2 FQGNSA. Trimming shortened V by 9 bases and J by 0 bases, and 12 bases separated the two germline ends. Naive CD8 cells, CD45RO-negative and positively selected for CCR7, excluded terminally differentiated effector memory CD45RA+ cells. Repertoires were generated with immunoSEQ multiplex PCR, while TCRdb's copy carries only in-frame clones and drops some. The data hold about 580,000 clones, with 98% observed a single time. With respect to this clone: Its antigen is unidentified.

This receptor was obtained from a man aged 25-40 years in good health. The J gene is TRBJ2-7, the V gene TRBV7-2, with D possibly matching TRBD1 (5 bases). The specimen sequenced was naive CD8+ T cells sorted from blood. The CDR3 protein is CASRTRSSYEQYF. CDR3 DNA sequence: TGTGCCAGTAGGACAAGGAGCTCCTACGAGCAGTACTTC.